This TCR beta chain appears in the sequencing data of a study of human T cells and chemical hapten exposure. On the study more broadly: Patches with 0.01% DPC went on the upper back, and the tests were read at 6 days.

Described time point: pre-sensitization, week 0. Treatment given: therapeutic diphenylcyclopropenone sensitization with weekly scalp DPC. Unmatched junction bases numbered 9, after V lost 8 bases and J lost 7 bases. The germline V gene has CDR1 LNHDA and CDR2 SQIVND (reference sequence). CDR3 length: 14 amino acids. TCRdb reprocessed the RACE reads via MiXCR and lists one record per CDR3 protein. The sample gives around 120,000 distinct CDR3 sequences, roughly 14% of which show up once; around 3% is in the top ten. The chain couples TRBV19 to TRBJ2-7; 12 nucleotides agree with TRBD2. This TCR derives from a woman under 30 with alopecia areata. Some clones in this sample may be carry-over from other donors' samples. The sample consisted of whole blood, taken in connection with sensitization to the hapten diphenylcyclopropenone (DPC). The CDR3 DNA sequence: TGTGCCAGTGGACTAGCGGGGACCCCCAGGGAGCAGTACTTC. It codes for CASGLAGTPREQYF.